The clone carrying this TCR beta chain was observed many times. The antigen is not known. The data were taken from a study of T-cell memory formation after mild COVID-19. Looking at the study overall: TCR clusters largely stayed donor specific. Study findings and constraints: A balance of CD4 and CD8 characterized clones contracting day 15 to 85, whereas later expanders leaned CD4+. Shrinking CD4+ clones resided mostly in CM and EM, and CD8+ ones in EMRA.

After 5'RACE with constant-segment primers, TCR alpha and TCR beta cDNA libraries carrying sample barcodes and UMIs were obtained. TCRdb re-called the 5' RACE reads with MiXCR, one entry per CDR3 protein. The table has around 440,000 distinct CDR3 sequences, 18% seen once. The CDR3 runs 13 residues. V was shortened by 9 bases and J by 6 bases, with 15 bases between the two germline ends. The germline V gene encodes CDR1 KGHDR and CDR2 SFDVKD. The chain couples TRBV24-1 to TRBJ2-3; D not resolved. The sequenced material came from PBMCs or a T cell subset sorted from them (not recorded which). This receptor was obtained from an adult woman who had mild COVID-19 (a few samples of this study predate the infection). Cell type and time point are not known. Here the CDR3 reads CATSGRRLDTQYF. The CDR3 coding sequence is TGTGCCACCTCGGGTCGGAGATTGGATACGCAGTATTTT.